Listed here are 14 T cell receptor beta chains from one sample, sequenced in a study of blood T cell repertoires in COVID-19. Here immunoSEQ multiplex PCR was the method, and the copy in TCRdb shows in-frame clones only, minus some. The sample yields roughly 160,000 clones, 81% seen once. Sample: PBMCs or T cells enriched from blood (not recorded which). The receptors here all came from a woman between 40 and 50 years old with acute COVID-19.

This clone was seen a few times. The same CDR3 arises from other DNA sequences in this sample as well. The chain carries TRBV9 and TRBJ2-1; 12 nucleotides agree with TRBD2. Germline V lookup: CDR1 SGDLS, CDR2 YYNGEE. The J segment lost 7 bases and the V segment lost 0 bases, leaving 2 bases of the junction unmatched. This CDR3 has 15 amino acids. CDR3 amino acids: CASSVEGTSGNEQFF. The CDR3 DNA follows: TGTGCCAGCAGCGTAGAGGGGACTAGCGGGAATGAGCAGTTCTTC.

The J gene is TRBJ1-2, the V gene TRBV3-1 (or the pseudogene TRBV3-2); 11 bases agree with TRBD1. This CDR3 is 15 amino acids long. In germline, CDR1 is LGHDT, CDR2 YNNKEL (reference sequence). V lost 3 bases to trimming and J lost 7 bases; unmatched junction nucleotides: 7. The CDR3 region is CASSQFGGTGGGYTF. The CDR3 DNA sequence: TGTGCCAGCAGCCAGTTCGGGGGGACAGGGGGTGGCTACACCTTC.

The rearrangement joins TRBV19 to TRBJ1-6; possible D gene TRBD1, 5 bases. The CDR3 totals 16 residues. Germline V CDR1 and CDR2: LNHDA, SQIVND (reference sequence). Trimming removed 6 bases from V and 3 bases from J, with 15 bases in between. The CDR3 protein is CASRSTGGSYNSPLHF. CDR3 coding DNA: TGTGCCAGTAGATCGACGGGGGGAAGCTATAATTCACCCCTCCACTTT.

The CDR3 bases are TGTGCCAGCACCAAGACTAGCGGGAGCAATAACGGGGAGCTGTTTTTT. It is translated as CASTKTSGSNNGELFF. The chain uses TRBV7-9 and TRBJ2-2; 12 bases align to TRBD2. The ends lost 7 bases at V and 7 bases at J; junction bases unmatched: 10. CDR1 and CDR2 from the germline V gene are SEHNR and FQNEAQ (reference sequence). This CDR3 has 16 amino acids.

The V call is TRBV10-3, the J call TRBJ1-4; the match to TRBD1 covers 8 bases. V gave up 11 bases and J gave up 3 bases; unmatched junction bases: 11. Germline V CDR1 and CDR2: ENHRY, SYGVKD. The CDR3 has 15 amino acids. DNA of the CDR3: TGTGCCGCAAAGAGAGGACAGGGATCTAATGAAAAACTGTTTTTT. It yields the protein CAAKRGQGSNEKLFF.

The J gene is TRBJ2-2, the V gene TRBV5-6; TRBD2 might be the D (6 bases). Trimming removed 2 bases from V and 5 bases from J, with 13 bases in between. CDR3 length: 15 residues. From germline, CDR1 is SGHDT and CDR2 YYEEEE. The CDR3 DNA is TGTGCCAGCAGCTTTGCCGGGACTCGAACCGGGGAGCTGTTTTTT. Protein sequence: CASSFAGTRTGELFF.

In this sample, this clone turned up many times. The chain employs TRBV6-5 and TRBJ2-5, with TRBD1 matching 7 bases. The germline CDR1 and CDR2 sequences are MNHEY and SVGAGI. V lost 5 bases to trimming and J lost 1 base; unmatched junction nucleotides: 1. This CDR3 region has 13 residues. Here the CDR3 reads CASSRTGQETQYF. The DNA of the CDR3 is TGTGCCAGCAGTCGGACAGGCCAAGAGACCCAGTACTTC.

This clone occurred once. The chain has TRBV5-1 and TRBJ2-3; perhaps TRBD1 as D (6 bases). The germline gives CDR1 SGHRS, CDR2 YFSETQ. V was cut by 0 bases and J by 3 bases, with 8 bases left in between. The CDR3 has 14 residues. The CDR3 protein is CASSLGTVTDTQYF. The CDR3 DNA reads as TGCGCCAGCAGCTTGGGGACAGTAACAGATACGCAGTATTTT.

The chain uses TRBV7-8 and TRBJ2-2; D perhaps matches TRBD1 (6 bases). V was pared by 0 bases and J by 5 bases, with 10 bases between. This CDR3 spans 15 amino acids. Germline values: CDR1 SGHVS, CDR2 FQNEAQ. The CDR3 DNA follows: TGTGCCAGCAGCTTAGCGGGACAACCGACCGGGGAGCTGTTTTTT. Translation: CASSLAGQPTGELFF.

The chain is built from TRBV5-4 and TRBJ2-5; TRBD2 aligns across 9 bases. Germline CDR1 SGHNT, CDR2 YYREEE (reference sequence). V lost 1 base, J lost 2 bases, and 3 bases stayed unmatched. The CDR3 is 15 residues long. The CDR3 protein is CASSLRLAGQETQYF. The CDR3 DNA sequence: TGTGCCAGCAGCTTGCGGCTAGCGGGGCAAGAGACCCAGTACTTC.

The rearrangement uses TRBV2 and TRBJ1-2; 8 bases agree with TRBD1. Germline trimming cut 8 bases from V and 5 bases from J; bases unmatched to any gene: 16. This CDR3 is built from 16 residues. The germline V gene encodes CDR1 SNHLY and CDR2 FYNNEI. Here the CDR3 DNA reads TGTGCCAGCGATGGACAGGGAAGTGCGGGTTGGTATGGCTACACCTTC. It is translated as CASDGQGSAGWYGYTF.

V and J are TRBV19 and TRBJ2-2; TRBD2 aligns across 7 bases. CDR3 size: 13 residues. Looked up from germline, CDR1 is LNHDA and CDR2 is SQIVND (reference sequence). The ends lost 7 bases at V and 5 bases at J; junction bases unmatched: 4. This chain's CDR3 is CASMGRGTGELFF. CDR3 nucleotide sequence: TGTGCCAGTATGGGGCGGGGGACCGGGGAGCTGTTTTTT.

This clone was detected ten times or more. The V gene is TRBV9, the J gene TRBJ2-1; D is possibly TRBD2 (5 bases). From germline, CDR1 is SGDLS and CDR2 YYNGEE. The V and J ends lost 0 bases and 6 bases respectively, with 10 bases between them. The CDR3 is 14 amino acids. The CDR3 DNA reads TGTGCCAGCAGCGTAGGGTCTAGCTCCAATGAGCAGTTCTTC. As protein: CASSVGSSSNEQFF.

The gene calls are TRBV10-3 and TRBJ2-6, with a possible D match to TRBD2 (6 bases). Trimming left V 1 base short and J 0 bases short, with 16 bases between. Germline V gene data show CDR1 as ENHRY and CDR2 as SYGVKD. The CDR3 loop spans 19 amino acids. CDR3 region: CAISEFVGEEYSGANVLTF. In nucleotides, the CDR3 is TGTGCCATCAGTGAGTTTGTGGGGGAGGAATACTCTGGGGCCAACGTCCTGACTTTC.